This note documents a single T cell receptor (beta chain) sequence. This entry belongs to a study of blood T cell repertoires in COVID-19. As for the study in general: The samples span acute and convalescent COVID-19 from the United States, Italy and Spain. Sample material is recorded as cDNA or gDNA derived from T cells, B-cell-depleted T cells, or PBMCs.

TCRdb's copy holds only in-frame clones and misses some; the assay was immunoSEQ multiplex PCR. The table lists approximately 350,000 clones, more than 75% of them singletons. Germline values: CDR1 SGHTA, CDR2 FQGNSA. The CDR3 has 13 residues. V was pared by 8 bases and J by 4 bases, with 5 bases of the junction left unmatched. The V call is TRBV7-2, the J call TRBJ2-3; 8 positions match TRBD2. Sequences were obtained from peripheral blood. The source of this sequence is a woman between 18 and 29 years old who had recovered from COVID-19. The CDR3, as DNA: TGTGCCAGCGGGCGGGAGGACGCAGATACGCAGTATTTT. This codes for CASGREDADTQYF.